This is a list of T cell receptor beta chains from one sample in a study of identical twins. TCRdb re-called the 5' RACE reads through MiXCR, storing one row per CDR3 protein. The table includes 350,000 to 600,000 distinct CDR3 sequences, approximately 15% detected once. The sample was also reused in another study, on yellow fever vaccine responses in identical twins.

The sequencing sample was made of CD4+ T cells sorted from blood. The source is a woman between 18 and 29 years old in good health. Both conserved end residues are part of each CDR3. The order of the fields is V gene, D gene, J gene, clone size, CDR3 protein, CDR3 DNA. The D gene is left open where the match is weak. Clone size is given for some rows only: seen once, a few or many times, or a class if the clone is expanded.

v_call: TRBV2; d_call: -; j_call: TRBJ2-1; clone_size: once; cdr3_aa: CASRVRQFNEQFF; cdr3_nt: TGTGCCAGCAGAGTAAGACAGTTCAATGAGCAGTTCTTC
v_call: TRBV29-1; d_call: -; j_call: TRBJ2-1; clone_size: many; cdr3_aa: CSVEKGLSSYNEQFF; cdr3_nt: TGCAGCGTTGAAAAGGGCCTTAGCTCCTACAATGAGCAGTTCTTC
v_call: TRBV2; d_call: -; j_call: TRBJ1-6; clone_size: few; cdr3_aa: CASSEERGVNPPLHF; cdr3_nt: TGTGCCAGCAGTGAAGAGCGGGGAGTAAATCCACCCCTCCACTTT
v_call: TRBV7-2; d_call: -; j_call: TRBJ2-2; clone_size: few; cdr3_aa: CASSRATDSGELFF; cdr3_nt: TGTGCCAGCAGCCGCGCGACTGACTCGGGGGAGCTGTTTTTT
v_call: TRBV5-6; d_call: -; j_call: TRBJ2-1; clone_size: few; cdr3_aa: CASSLTVGDEQFF; cdr3_nt: TGTGCCAGCAGCTTGACAGTGGGCGATGAGCAGTTCTTC
v_call: TRBV6-5; d_call: -; j_call: TRBJ2-6; clone_size: -; cdr3_aa: CASSYTGSGANVLTF; cdr3_nt: TGTGCCAGCAGTTACACCGGGTCTGGGGCCAACGTCCTGACTTTC
v_call: TRBV10-3; d_call: -; j_call: TRBJ2-3; clone_size: -; cdr3_aa: CAISDVWDTQYF; cdr3_nt: TGTGCCATCAGTGACGTATGGGATACGCAGTATTTT
v_call: TRBV5-1; d_call: TRBD2; j_call: TRBJ2-5; clone_size: few; cdr3_aa: CASSLGGSGTETQYF; cdr3_nt: TGCGCCAGCAGCTTGGGGGGCAGCGGGACGGAGACCCAGTACTTC
v_call: TRBV29-1; d_call: -; j_call: TRBJ2-3; clone_size: many; cdr3_aa: CSVDDGTDTQYF; cdr3_nt: TGCAGCGTTGATGACGGGACAGATACGCAGTATTTT
v_call: TRBV28; d_call: TRBD1; j_call: TRBJ2-5; clone_size: few; cdr3_aa: CASSFSGTGVQETQYF; cdr3_nt: TGTGCCAGCAGTTTCAGCGGGACAGGGGTTCAAGAGACCCAGTACTTC
v_call: TRBV29-1; d_call: -; j_call: TRBJ2-7; clone_size: few; cdr3_aa: CSVASLAGEQYF; cdr3_nt: TGCAGCGTGGCAAGCTTAGCTGGGGAGCAGTACTTC
v_call: TRBV5-1; d_call: -; j_call: TRBJ1-4; clone_size: few; cdr3_aa: CASSSSSGEKLFF; cdr3_nt: TGCGCCAGCAGCTCCTCCAGCGGTGAAAAACTGTTTTTT
v_call: TRBV24-1; d_call: TRBD1; j_call: TRBJ2-1; clone_size: -; cdr3_aa: CATSDWTGSYNEQFF; cdr3_nt: TGTGCCACCAGTGATTGGACAGGGTCCTACAATGAGCAGTTCTTC
v_call: TRBV5-1; d_call: -; j_call: TRBJ2-7; clone_size: -; cdr3_aa: CASSTGSPLRYEQYF; cdr3_nt: TGCGCCAGCAGCACGGGTAGTCCGCTCCGCTACGAGCAGTACTTC
v_call: TRBV12-3/TRBV12-4; d_call: -; j_call: TRBJ1-2; clone_size: many; cdr3_aa: CASSLRGDGGYTF; cdr3_nt: TGTGCCAGCAGTTTAAGAGGGGACGGTGGCTACACCTTC
v_call: TRBV10-3; d_call: -; j_call: TRBJ2-7; clone_size: -; cdr3_aa: CATRVLRGKQYF; cdr3_nt: TGTGCCACACGGGTCTTGAGGGGAAAGCAGTACTTC
v_call: TRBV7-9; d_call: -; j_call: TRBJ2-5; clone_size: -; cdr3_aa: CASSPTGVVGTQYF; cdr3_nt: TGTGCCAGCAGCCCTACCGGGGTTGTGGGGACCCAGTACTTC
v_call: TRBV6-6; d_call: -; j_call: TRBJ1-6; clone_size: few; cdr3_aa: CASSYSLNSPLHF; cdr3_nt: TGTGCCAGCAGTTACTCTCTTAATTCACCCCTCCACTTT